The rows below give T cell receptor beta chains drawn from one sample of a study of blood T cell repertoires in COVID-19. Generated by immunoSEQ multiplex PCR, the TCRdb table keeps only in-frame clones and is missing some. Among over 100,000 clones listed, 70% to 85% were seen once. The sample taken for sequencing was peripheral blood. The source of these receptors is a woman older than 75 with active or convalescent COVID-19. CDR3s include the opening cysteine and the closing phenylalanine or tryptophan. The order of the fields is V gene, clone size, J gene, D gene, CDR3 protein, CDR3 DNA. The D gene is left open where the match is weak. Expanded clones get a size class; other rows say once, few or many, or leave the size out.

v_gene: TRBV7-2
abundance: .
j_gene: TRBJ2-1
d_gene: .
CDR3aa: CASSGTTGRGEQFF
CDR3nt: TGTGCCAGCAGCGGGACGACAGGACGGGGTGAGCAGTTCTTC

v_gene: TRBV5-1
abundance: .
j_gene: TRBJ2-3
d_gene: TRBD2
CDR3aa: CASSAGTRGWDTQYF
CDR3nt: TGCGCCAGCAGCGCCGGGACTAGGGGGTGGGATACGCAGTATTTT

v_gene: TRBV3-1/TRBV3-2
abundance: .
j_gene: TRBJ2-1
d_gene: TRBD2
CDR3aa: CASSQRLAGGASYNEQFF
CDR3nt: TGTGCCAGCAGCCAAAGACTAGCGGGAGGGGCGTCCTACAATGAGCAGTTCTTC

v_gene: TRBV30
abundance: .
j_gene: TRBJ2-3
d_gene: .
CDR3aa: CAWSGRAGMADTQYF
CDR3nt: TGTGCCTGGAGTGGTAGGGCGGGAATGGCAGATACGCAGTATTTT

v_gene: TRBV6-1
abundance: .
j_gene: TRBJ1-2
d_gene: .
CDR3aa: CASSDTQDNYGYTF
CDR3nt: TGTGCCAGCAGTGACACACAGGATAACTATGGCTACACCTTC

v_gene: TRBV6-6
abundance: .
j_gene: TRBJ1-5
d_gene: .
CDR3aa: CASTEGEGQPQHF
CDR3nt: TGTGCCAGCACAGAGGGGGAAGGTCAGCCCCAGCATTTT

v_gene: TRBV6-2/TRBV6-3
abundance: once
j_gene: TRBJ2-2
d_gene: .
CDR3aa: CASSPRDTGPTGELFF
CDR3nt: TGTGCCAGCAGTCCACGGGACACGGGTCCCACCGGGGAGCTGTTTTTT

v_gene: TRBV5-1
abundance: .
j_gene: TRBJ2-3
d_gene: TRBD2
CDR3aa: CASSLLTSGRIRSDTQYF
CDR3nt: TGCGCCAGCAGCTTGCTTACTAGCGGGAGGATCAGATCAGATACGCAGTATTTT

v_gene: TRBV3-1/TRBV3-2
abundance: .
j_gene: TRBJ1-2
d_gene: .
CDR3aa: CASSPVEAPNYGYTF
CDR3nt: TGTGCCAGCAGCCCCGTCGAAGCTCCTAACTATGGCTACACCTTC

v_gene: TRBV6-5
abundance: few
j_gene: TRBJ2-7
d_gene: .
CDR3aa: CASRGHSWHEQYF
CDR3nt: TGTGCCAGCAGGGGGCACAGTTGGCACGAGCAGTACTTC

v_gene: TRBV5-1
abundance: .
j_gene: TRBJ1-2
d_gene: TRBD1
CDR3aa: CASRPSGTGTYGYTF
CDR3nt: TGCGCCAGCAGACCATCCGGGACAGGGACCTATGGCTACACCTTC

v_gene: TRBV5-1
abundance: .
j_gene: TRBJ2-7
d_gene: .
CDR3aa: CASSDQGGTYEQYF
CDR3nt: TGCGCCAGCAGCGATCAGGGGGGAACCTACGAGCAGTACTTC

v_gene: TRBV28
abundance: .
j_gene: TRBJ2-1
d_gene: .
CDR3aa: CASSLEFAARHHEQFF
CDR3nt: TGTGCCAGCAGTTTGGAGTTCGCCGCCCGCCACCATGAGCAGTTCTTC

v_gene: TRBV11-2
abundance: .
j_gene: TRBJ1-2
d_gene: TRBD1
CDR3aa: CASSSWTGGTGYTF
CDR3nt: TGTGCCAGCAGCTCGTGGACAGGGGGCACTGGCTACACCTTC

v_gene: TRBV5-4
abundance: .
j_gene: TRBJ2-5
d_gene: TRBD2
CDR3aa: CASSLYGGSGTQYF
CDR3nt: TGTGCCAGCAGCTTGTACGGCGGGAGCGGGACCCAGTACTTC

v_gene: TRBV7-2
abundance: .
j_gene: TRBJ2-1
d_gene: TRBD1
CDR3aa: CASSPGQGALYNEQFF
CDR3nt: TGTGCCAGCAGCCCCGGACAGGGGGCATTGTACAATGAGCAGTTCTTC

v_gene: TRBV11-2
abundance: .
j_gene: TRBJ2-5
d_gene: .
CDR3aa: CASSFSGSRETQYF
CDR3nt: TGTGCCAGCAGCTTCTCGGGGTCAAGGGAGACCCAGTACTTC

v_gene: TRBV28
abundance: .
j_gene: TRBJ2-7
d_gene: .
CDR3aa: CATQKTGSYEQYF
CDR3nt: TGTGCCACACAAAAAACAGGGAGCTACGAGCAGTACTTC

v_gene: TRBV27
abundance: .
j_gene: TRBJ2-3
d_gene: .
CDR3aa: CASLQRANRVHTDTQYF
CDR3nt: TGTGCCAGCCTGCAGAGGGCCAACAGGGTTCACACAGATACGCAGTATTTT

v_gene: TRBV6-8
abundance: .
j_gene: TRBJ1-5
d_gene: TRBD1
CDR3aa: CASSCDRGLNQPQHF
CDR3nt: TGTGCCAGCAGCTGCGACAGGGGGCTAAATCAGCCCCAGCATTTT

v_gene: TRBV27
abundance: .
j_gene: TRBJ2-2
d_gene: TRBD2
CDR3aa: CASSFMGLAGTGELFF
CDR3nt: TGTGCCAGCAGTTTCATGGGACTAGCGGGAACCGGGGAGCTGTTTTTT

v_gene: TRBV6-5
abundance: .
j_gene: TRBJ1-3
d_gene: .
CDR3aa: CASSYSREGNTIYF
CDR3nt: TGTGCCAGCAGTTACTCGAGAGAGGGAAACACCATATATTTT

v_gene: TRBV18
abundance: .
j_gene: TRBJ2-7
d_gene: TRBD1
CDR3aa: CASSPRDRGRYEQYF
CDR3nt: TGTGCCAGCTCACCCCGGGACAGGGGAAGGTACGAGCAGTACTTC

v_gene: TRBV7-8
abundance: few
j_gene: TRBJ1-3
d_gene: .
CDR3aa: CASSLSYYPTGSSGNTIYF
CDR3nt: TGTGCCAGCAGCTTATCATACTACCCGACAGGTTCCTCTGGAAACACCATATATTTT

v_gene: TRBV5-1
abundance: .
j_gene: TRBJ2-6
d_gene: .
CDR3aa: CASSGSETKTNVLTF
CDR3nt: TGCGCCAGCAGCGGGTCCGAGACAAAGACCAACGTCCTGACTTTC

v_gene: TRBV6-5
abundance: .
j_gene: TRBJ2-3
d_gene: TRBD1
CDR3aa: CASSYSGQGRHTQYF
CDR3nt: TGTGCCAGCAGTTACTCAGGACAGGGGCGGCATACGCAGTATTTT

v_gene: TRBV11-2
abundance: .
j_gene: TRBJ2-4
d_gene: TRBD2
CDR3aa: CASSLDIAGDTKNIQYF
CDR3nt: TGTGCCAGCAGCTTAGATATAGCGGGAGACACCAAAAACATTCAGTACTTC

v_gene: TRBV6-1
abundance: .
j_gene: TRBJ2-1
d_gene: .
CDR3aa: CASSRPRNEQFF
CDR3nt: TGTGCCAGCAGCCGTCCTAGGAATGAGCAGTTCTTC

v_gene: TRBV28
abundance: .
j_gene: TRBJ2-1
d_gene: TRBD2
CDR3aa: CASSRHGTSGRWGEQFF
CDR3nt: TGTGCCAGCAGCCGCCATGGGACTAGCGGGAGGTGGGGTGAGCAGTTCTTC

v_gene: TRBV9
abundance: .
j_gene: TRBJ1-5
d_gene: .
CDR3aa: CASSSGQYQPQHF
CDR3nt: TGTGCCAGCAGCTCTGGTCAGTATCAGCCCCAGCATTTT

v_gene: TRBV7-3
abundance: .
j_gene: TRBJ2-1
d_gene: TRBD2
CDR3aa: CASSLGTSSYNEQFF
CDR3nt: TGTGCCAGCAGCCTAGGGACTAGCTCCTACAATGAGCAGTTCTTC

v_gene: TRBV6-5
abundance: .
j_gene: TRBJ1-1
d_gene: .
CDR3aa: CASSYAGGLTEAFF
CDR3nt: TGTGCCAGCAGTTACGCTGGGGGCCTAACTGAAGCTTTCTTT

v_gene: TRBV7-8
abundance: few
j_gene: TRBJ2-6
d_gene: .
CDR3aa: CASTTSANVLTF
CDR3nt: TGTGCCAGCACCACTTCGGCCAACGTCCTGACTTTC

v_gene: TRBV11-2
abundance: .
j_gene: TRBJ1-6
d_gene: TRBD1
CDR3aa: CASSRTLGQGTSPLHF
CDR3nt: TGTGCCAGCAGCCGTACTTTGGGACAGGGTACTTCACCCCTCCACTTT

v_gene: TRBV7-5
abundance: .
j_gene: TRBJ2-3
d_gene: .
CDR3aa: CARRTRGGTSGTDTQYF
CDR3nt: TGTGCCAGAAGGACTAGGGGGGGGACTAGCGGCACAGATACGCAGTATTTT

v_gene: TRBV28
abundance: .
j_gene: TRBJ1-6
d_gene: TRBD1
CDR3aa: CASRGTGGRPPLHF
CDR3nt: TGTGCCAGCAGGGGAACAGGGGGCCGTCCACCCCTCCACTTT

v_gene: TRBV4-1
abundance: .
j_gene: TRBJ2-5
d_gene: TRBD2
CDR3aa: CASSQGFLADIETQYF
CDR3nt: TGCGCCAGCAGCCAGGGGTTTCTAGCGGACATTGAGACCCAGTACTTC

v_gene: TRBV6-5
abundance: .
j_gene: TRBJ1-5
d_gene: TRBD1
CDR3aa: CASSFDRGNQPQHF
CDR3nt: TGTGCCAGCAGTTTTGACAGGGGCAATCAGCCCCAGCATTTT

v_gene: TRBV10-3
abundance: .
j_gene: TRBJ2-1
d_gene: .
CDR3aa: CAIIATRSKYMDEQFF
CDR3nt: TGTGCCATCATTGCGACTAGAAGTAAATACATGGATGAGCAGTTCTTC

v_gene: TRBV7-2
abundance: .
j_gene: TRBJ2-1
d_gene: TRBD1
CDR3aa: CASSFTTGANEQFF
CDR3nt: TGTGCCAGCAGCTTCACGACAGGGGCCAATGAGCAGTTCTTC

v_gene: TRBV28
abundance: .
j_gene: TRBJ1-2
d_gene: .
CDR3aa: CASSSIGYTF
CDR3nt: TGTGCCAGCAGTTCCATTGGCTACACCTTC

v_gene: TRBV19
abundance: .
j_gene: TRBJ1-3
d_gene: TRBD1
CDR3aa: CASSGQDIGNTIYF
CDR3nt: TGTGCCAGTAGTGGACAGGATATTGGAAACACCATATATTTT

v_gene: TRBV5-5
abundance: .
j_gene: TRBJ1-5
d_gene: .
CDR3aa: CASSLRGGANSNQPQHF
CDR3nt: TGTGCCAGCAGCTTGAGGGGGGGCGCGAATAGCAATCAGCCCCAGCATTTT

v_gene: TRBV2
abundance: .
j_gene: TRBJ2-3
d_gene: TRBD2
CDR3aa: CASSEVVAGGPADTQYF
CDR3nt: TGTGCCAGCAGTGAAGTGGTAGCGGGAGGGCCTGCAGATACGCAGTATTTT

v_gene: TRBV4-2
abundance: .
j_gene: TRBJ2-1
d_gene: TRBD2
CDR3aa: CASSPGTSGSWDEQFF
CDR3nt: TGTGCCAGCAGTCCCGGGACTAGCGGGAGTTGGGATGAGCAGTTCTTC

v_gene: TRBV15
abundance: .
j_gene: TRBJ1-2
d_gene: .
CDR3aa: CATSRLTGSYGYTF
CDR3nt: TGTGCCACCAGCAGACTTACAGGGTCCTATGGCTACACCTTC

v_gene: TRBV24-1
abundance: once
j_gene: TRBJ2-3
d_gene: TRBD2
CDR3aa: CATRPGLGGRAPDTQYF
CDR3nt: TGTGCCACCAGGCCAGGGTTAGGCGGGAGGGCCCCAGATACGCAGTATTTT